This is a list of T cell receptor beta chains from one sample in a study of T cell responses to AZD1222 COVID-19 vaccine. Sequencing was performed with immunoSEQ multiplex PCR; in TCRdb, only in-frame clones are kept and a portion is missing. The table shows 150,000 or so clones, with about 89% occurring only once. The sample in question was peripheral blood, obtained 28 days after the second AZD1222 dose. Receptors were obtained from an adult who received the AZD1222 COVID-19 vaccine. CDR3s include the opening cysteine and the closing phenylalanine or tryptophan. The D gene is left open where the match is weak. Clone sizes are given selectively: once, few, many, or a class where the clone is expanded.

J gene,D gene,V gene,clone size,CDR3 protein,CDR3 DNA
TRBJ2-3,TRBD1,TRBV6-6,-,CASSPPGQGHLIVSTDTQYF,TGTGCCAGCAGTCCTCCGGGACAGGGCCATCTCATAGTAAGCACAGATACGCAGTATTTT
TRBJ2-3,-,TRBV11-2,-,CASSPYLTDTQYF,TGTGCCAGCAGCCCCTATCTAACAGATACGCAGTATTTT
TRBJ2-3,-,TRBV5-1,-,CASSSIREFADTQYF,TGCGCCAGCAGCTCAATTCGGGAGTTCGCAGATACGCAGTATTTT
TRBJ2-6,TRBD1,TRBV4-3,-,CASSHGQVGLTGANVLTF,TGCGCCAGCAGCCATGGACAGGTTGGGTTGACTGGGGCCAACGTCCTGACTTTC
TRBJ2-4,-,TRBV7-2,-,CASSSGVGVIQYF,TGTGCCAGCAGCTCTGGTGTGGGGGTCATTCAGTACTTC
TRBJ2-3,-,TRBV9,-,CASSVRGFGTDTQYF,TGTGCCAGCAGCGTACGCGGGTTTGGCACAGATACGCAGTATTTT
TRBJ2-2,-,TRBV6-6,-,CASTGGGSTGELFF,TGTGCCAGCACTGGGGGGGGCTCAACCGGGGAGCTGTTTTTT
TRBJ1-2,-,TRBV18,-,CASSPPSNSRNYGYTF,TGTGCCAGCTCACCACCGTCTAACTCAAGAAACTATGGCTACACCTTC
TRBJ2-6,TRBD1,TRBV3-1/TRBV3-2,-,CASTEDRAGANVLTF,TGTGCCAGCACCGAGGACAGGGCTGGGGCCAACGTCCTGACTTTC
TRBJ2-3,-,TRBV6-1,once,CASSEGVGTPRATDTQYF,TGTGCCAGCAGTGAAGGGGTCGGGACTCCCCGGGCCACAGATACGCAGTATTTT
TRBJ1-5,-,TRBV24-1,few,CATSALREGADSNQPQHF,TGTGCCACCAGTGCCCTTAGGGAGGGCGCAGATAGCAATCAGCCCCAGCATTTT
TRBJ1-1,-,TRBV6-5,-,CASSKGGTEAFF,TGTGCCAGCTCAAAGGGGGGCACTGAAGCTTTCTTT
TRBJ2-3,TRBD2,TRBV6-5,-,CAISLAGGRDTQYF,TGTGCCATCTCTCTAGCGGGGGGGCGAGATACGCAGTATTTT
TRBJ1-2,-,TRBV5-1,-,CASSLDGRVGYTF,TGCGCCAGCAGCTTGGACGGCAGGGTCGGCTACACCTTC
TRBJ2-1,-,TRBV27,-,CASSGPRLGPYNEQFF,TGTGCCAGCAGTGGTCCGCGTTTAGGGCCCTACAATGAGCAGTTCTTC
TRBJ2-5,-,TRBV11-3,-,CASSPQETQYF,TGTGCCAGCAGCCCCCAAGAGACCCAGTACTTC
TRBJ1-2,-,TRBV28,-,CASSDLGGAYGYTF,TGTGCCAGCAGTGATCTTGGGGGGGCGTATGGCTACACCTTC
TRBJ1-5,-,TRBV7-2,-,CASSLGHQPEPQHF,TGTGCCAGCAGCTTAGGACACCAACCGGAGCCCCAGCATTTT
TRBJ2-7,-,TRBV10-3,-,CAIRATGYYEQYF,TGTGCCATCAGGGCCACAGGATACTACGAGCAGTACTTC
TRBJ1-3,-,TRBV5-1,-,CASSPREGSTGNTIYF,TGCGCCAGCAGCCCGCGGGAGGGAAGCACCGGAAACACCATATATTTT
TRBJ1-3,-,TRBV6-1,-,CASSEGMSGNTIYF,TGTGCCAGCAGTGAAGGGATGTCTGGAAACACCATATATTTT
TRBJ1-2,-,TRBV12-3/TRBV12-4,-,CASSFGYGYTF,TGTGCCAGCAGTTTTGGCTATGGCTACACCTTC
TRBJ2-1,TRBD2,TRBV5-8,-,CASSLPGGNNEQFF,TGTGCCAGCAGCTTGCCGGGGGGGAACAATGAGCAGTTCTTC
TRBJ1-3,-,TRBV7-9,few,CASSHPIKPRNTIYF,TGTGCCAGCAGCCACCCCATCAAACCTAGAAACACCATATATTTT
TRBJ1-2,-,TRBV27,-,CASSLGGGDGYTF,TGTGCCAGCAGTTTGGGGGGAGGGGATGGCTACACCTTC
TRBJ1-1,-,TRBV15,-,CATSRGPGWPEAFF,TGTGCCACCAGCAGAGGACCGGGGTGGCCTGAAGCTTTCTTT
TRBJ1-3,-,TRBV27,-,CASKQGFGGNTIYF,TGTGCCAGTAAGCAGGGGTTTGGTGGAAACACCATATATTTT
TRBJ2-2,TRBD1,TRBV5-1,-,CASSMTGDDTGELFF,TGCGCCAGCAGCATGACAGGGGATGACACCGGGGAGCTGTTTTTT
TRBJ1-1,TRBD1,TRBV3-1/TRBV3-2,-,CASSPGQGRGNTEAFF,TGTGCCAGCAGCCCAGGACAGGGGCGGGGGAACACTGAAGCTTTCTTT
TRBJ1-5,-,TRBV27,-,CASSLTRDVTQHF,TGTGCCAGCAGTTTAACCAGGGACGTGACCCAGCATTTT
TRBJ2-7,TRBD1,TRBV9,-,CASSPIGTAPSYEQYF,TGTGCCAGCAGCCCTATAGGGACAGCTCCGTCCTACGAGCAGTACTTC
TRBJ1-6,-,TRBV18,-,CASSPGEVNSPLHF,TGTGCCAGCTCACCGGGAGAGGTCAATTCACCCCTCCACTTT
TRBJ1-2,-,TRBV2,-,CASRALTGDYGYTF,TGTGCCAGCAGGGCTTTGACGGGGGACTATGGCTACACCTTC
TRBJ1-5,-,TRBV10-3,few,CAISVGGGGSNQPQHF,TGTGCCATCAGTGTAGGGGGGGGCGGCAGCAATCAGCCCCAGCATTTT
TRBJ2-1,TRBD2,TRBV5-3,-,CARSSAGVGYNEQFF,TGTGCCAGAAGCTCAGCGGGAGTGGGCTACAATGAGCAGTTCTTC
TRBJ2-1,-,TRBV16,few,CASSPTAGVHNEQFF,TGTGCCAGCAGCCCGACAGCTGGGGTTCACAATGAGCAGTTCTTC
TRBJ1-2,-,TRBV3-1/TRBV3-2,-,CASSQELSGLGGYTF,TGTGCCAGCAGCCAAGAGTTGTCAGGGCTAGGGGGCTACACCTTC
TRBJ2-1,TRBD2,TRBV7-3,-,CASNPSGTSGGEQFF,TGTGCCAGCAACCCCAGTGGGACTAGCGGGGGTGAGCAGTTCTTC
TRBJ2-3,TRBD2,TRBV20-1,-,CSASLTSGGAGTDTQYF,TGCAGTGCTAGTCTGACTAGCGGGGGGGCCGGCACAGATACGCAGTATTTT
TRBJ1-2,-,TRBV5-1,-,CASSFEVGYGYTF,TGCGCCAGCAGCTTTGAAGTAGGATATGGCTACACCTTC
TRBJ2-5,-,TRBV6-7,-,CASSYRPSESNTQETQYF,TGTGCCAGCAGTTACCGCCCTAGCGAGAGCAATACCCAAGAGACCCAGTACTTC
TRBJ2-3,-,TRBV7-8,-,CASSSTMTGDTQYF,TGTGCCAGCAGCTCCACGATGACTGGAGATACGCAGTATTTT
TRBJ1-3,-,TRBV12-3/TRBV12-4,-,CASSSWRNTIYF,TGTGCCAGCAGTTCCTGGCGAAACACCATATATTTT
TRBJ2-7,TRBD2,TRBV6-6,-,CASSGTSGGYEQYF,TGTGCCAGCAGCGGGACTAGCGGGGGTTACGAGCAGTACTTC
TRBJ2-1,-,TRBV2,-,CASIERVGHNEQFF,TGTGCCAGCATAGAGCGGGTCGGCCACAATGAGCAGTTCTTC
TRBJ1-6,TRBD1,TRBV6-5,-,CASSFGTARNSPLHF,TGTGCCAGCAGTTTTGGGACAGCCCGTAATTCACCCCTCCACTTT
TRBJ2-1,-,TRBV4-2,-,CASSQGLGLWDNEQFF,TGTGCCAGCAGCCAAGGCCTAGGCCTATGGGACAATGAGCAGTTCTTC
TRBJ1-3,TRBD1,TRBV18,-,CASSPRDRASGNTIYF,TGTGCCAGCTCACCACGAGACAGGGCCTCTGGAAACACCATATATTTT
TRBJ2-3,-,TRBV4-1,-,CASSQLLATDTQYF,TGCGCCAGCAGCCAACTACTAGCCACAGATACGCAGTATTTT
TRBJ1-1,-,TRBV2,-,CASSESPDEAFF,TGTGCCAGCAGTGAAAGTCCAGATGAAGCTTTCTTT
TRBJ1-2,-,TRBV12-3/TRBV12-4,-,CASSLGSGGGYTF,TGTGCCAGCAGTTTAGGCTCAGGTGGAGGCTACACCTTC
TRBJ1-2,-,TRBV4-1,-,CASSQPTSRVQNGYTF,TGCGCCAGCAGCCAACCGACCAGCAGGGTACAAAATGGCTACACCTTC
TRBJ2-1,-,TRBV18,-,CASSPSAGNEQFF,TGTGCCAGCTCACCAAGCGCCGGGAATGAGCAGTTCTTC
TRBJ2-5,-,TRBV5-6,-,CASSLELEGGEETQYF,TGTGCCAGCAGCTTGGAATTGGAGGGGGGAGAAGAGACCCAGTACTTC
TRBJ1-6,-,TRBV27,-,CASSLSLYSPLHF,TGTGCCAGCAGTTTATCCCTCTATTCACCCCTCCACTTT
TRBJ2-1,-,TRBV11-3,-,CASSPPRGAGLYNEQFF,TGTGCCAGCAGCCCGCCGAGGGGCGCGGGATTATACAATGAGCAGTTCTTC
TRBJ2-7,TRBD1,TRBV3-1/TRBV3-2,-,CASSSIRTGTSYEQYF,TGTGCCAGCAGCTCAATTAGGACAGGGACCTCCTACGAGCAGTACTTC